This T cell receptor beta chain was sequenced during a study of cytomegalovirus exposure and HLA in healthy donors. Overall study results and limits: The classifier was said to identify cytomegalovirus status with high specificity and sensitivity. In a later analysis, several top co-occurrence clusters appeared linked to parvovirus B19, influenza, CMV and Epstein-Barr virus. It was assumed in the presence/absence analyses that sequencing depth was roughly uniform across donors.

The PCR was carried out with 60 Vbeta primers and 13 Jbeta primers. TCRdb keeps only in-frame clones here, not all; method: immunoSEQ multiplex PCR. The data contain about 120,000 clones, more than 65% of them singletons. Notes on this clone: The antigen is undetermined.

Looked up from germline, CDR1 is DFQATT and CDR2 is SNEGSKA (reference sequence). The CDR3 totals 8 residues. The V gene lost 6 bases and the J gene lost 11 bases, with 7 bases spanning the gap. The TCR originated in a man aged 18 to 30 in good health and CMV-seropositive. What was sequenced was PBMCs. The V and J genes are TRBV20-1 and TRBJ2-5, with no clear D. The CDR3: CSALNQYF. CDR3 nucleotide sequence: TGCAGTGCCCTTAATCAGTACTTC.